These 24 T cell receptor beta chains came from one sample sequenced in a study of CD8+ T cells in alopecia areata. RNA was isolated and reverse transcribed to cDNA, the sequencing template. Sequencing used immunoSEQ multiplex PCR; TCRdb keeps in-frame clones, though not all of them. The sample has over 110,000 clones, approximately 49% seen once. This material consisted of CD4+ T cells sorted from blood, taken at week 0. The receptors were gathered from a human donor with alopecia areata.

The chain carries TRBV15 and TRBJ2-3, with TRBD2 matching over 8 bases. This CDR3 is 16 amino acids long. Unmatched junction bases numbered 3, after V lost 1 base and J lost 0 bases. Looked up from germline, CDR1 is LNHNV and CDR2 is YYDKDF (reference sequence). The CDR3 spells CATSRVSGASTDTQYF. CDR3 in DNA: TGTGCCACCAGCAGAGTTAGCGGGGCTAGCACAGATACGCAGTATTTT.

The chain is built from TRBV29-1 and TRBJ2-7; 8 bases align to TRBD1. J was trimmed by 3 bases and V by 7 bases; bases with no gene match: 2. CDR1 and CDR2 from the germline V gene are SQVTM and ANQGSEA. The CDR3 length is 11 residues. CDR3 DNA: TGCAGCGCTGGGACAGGCTACGAGCAGTACTTC. This translates into CSAGTGYEQYF.

The J gene is TRBJ1-1, the V gene TRBV19; unclear D gene. Germline assignment: CDR1 LNHDA and CDR2 SQIVND (reference sequence). There are 14 residues in the CDR3. With 8 bases removed from V and 4 bases from J, the gap between germline ends came to 17 bases. The CDR3 nucleotides are TGTGCCAGTCGAGGATCCCGGGGTAGCACTGAAGCTTTCTTT. Protein: CASRGSRGSTEAFF. The whole variable domain, remainder taken from reference TRBV19 and TRBJ1-1, is DGGITQSPKYLFRKEGQNVTLSCEQNLNHDAMYWYRQDPGQGLRLIYYSQIVNDFQKGDIAEGYSVSREKKESFPLTVTSAQKNPTAFYLCASRGSRGSTEAFFGQGTRLTVV.

V gene TRBV5-4 combines with J gene TRBJ1-1, with TRBD1 matching over 9 bases. The CDR3 consists of 17 residues. V dropped 3 bases and J dropped 0; count of bases not matched to a gene: 9. Looked up from germline, CDR1 is SGHNT and CDR2 is YYREEE (reference sequence). In DNA form, the CDR3 reads TGTGCCAGCAGCTCCCTCGGTCGGGACAGGGTGAACACTGAAGCTTTCTTT. Translated, it gives CASSSLGRDRVNTEAFF.

This clone appeared a few times. The J gene is TRBJ1-2, the V gene TRBV29-1; no clear D. The V gene lost 4 bases and the J gene lost 8 bases, with 20 bases spanning the gap. Germline V gives CDR1 SQVTM, CDR2 ANQGSEA. The CDR3 runs 14 residues. The chain's CDR3 is CSVVMGVPSRGYTF. The CDR3 DNA is TGCAGCGTTGTAATGGGAGTCCCTTCGAGAGGCTACACCTTC.

Remarks on this clone: The junction does not match germline at one end; this may be a read error. V gene TRBV7-7 combines with J gene TRBJ2-2; TRBD1 might be the D (6 bases). Looked up from germline, CDR1 is SSHAT and CDR2 is FNYEAQ (reference sequence). This CDR3 is 14 amino acids long. CDR3 DNA: TGTGCTAGCACCGTGGACAGAAACACCGGGGAGCTGTTTTTT. This encodes CASTVDRNTGELFF.

The V call is TRBV10-3, the J call TRBJ2-1; 8 bases fit TRBD2. This CDR3 is built from 15 residues. CDR1 is ENHRY, CDR2 SYGVKD, per germline. J gave up 2 bases and V 3 bases, and 3 bases lay outside the gene matches. The CDR3 sequence is CAISEAGVAYNEQFF. DNA of the CDR3: TGTGCCATCAGTGAAGCGGGAGTAGCCTACAATGAGCAGTTCTTC.

This clone was found a few times. The CDR3 region is CASSYWGDSEAFF. The CDR3 DNA reads as TGTGCCAGCAGTTACTGGGGGGACAGCGAAGCTTTCTTT. The J gene is TRBJ1-1, the V gene TRBV6-5; 7 nucleotides match TRBD1. With V trimmed by 1 base and J by 8 bases, 4 bases remained unmatched. CDR3 length: 13 amino acids. CDR1 and CDR2 from the germline V gene are MNHEY and SVGAGI.

This rearrangement joins TRBV29-1 to TRBJ2-5, with 7 positions matching TRBD1. CDR3 length: 13 amino acids. Trimming took 7 bases from V and 4 from J; bases not matched to a gene: 9. CDR1 and CDR2 from the germline V gene are SQVTM and ANQGSEA. CDR3 sequence (DNA): TGCAGCGCCGACAGGGTCCCCCGAGAGACCCAGTACTTC. The encoded protein is CSADRVPRETQYF.

This clone was picked up a small number of times. V and J are TRBV4-3 and TRBJ1-2, with TRBD1 matching over 8 bases. Germline loops: CDR1 LGHNA, CDR2 YSLEER. The CDR3 extends over 16 amino acids. V was pared by 0 bases and J by 6 bases, with 9 bases of the junction left unmatched. CDR3 amino acids: CASSQDTAQGADGYTF. In DNA form, the CDR3 reads TGCGCCAGCAGCCAAGATACCGCGCAGGGGGCTGATGGCTACACCTTC.

There are a few counts of this clone. V and J are TRBV14 and TRBJ1-3; 7 bases fit TRBD1. This CDR3 contains 14 residues. Germline lookup yields CDR1 SGHDN and CDR2 FVKESK. The junction had 6 bases not matched to a gene; V was cut back by 6 bases and J by 4 bases. The CDR3 DNA follows: TGTGCCAGCAGACCGGGACAGAAAGGAAACACCATATATTTT. This gives the protein CASRPGQKGNTIYF.

The chain carries TRBV7-2 and TRBJ2-5, with D possibly TRBD2 on 6 matching bases. V lost 5 bases and J 5 bases, leaving 15 bases between the germline ends. Germline V gives CDR1 SGHTA, CDR2 FQGNSA. This CDR3 is built from 14 residues. The CDR3 here is CASSADGTPETQYF. The CDR3 DNA follows: TGTGCCAGCAGCGCGGACGGGACTCCGGAGACCCAGTACTTC.

J is TRBJ2-1 and V is TRBV5-1; 9 bases map to TRBD2. CDR3 size: 13 residues. V lost 7 bases to trimming and J lost 4 bases; unmatched junction nucleotides: 3. Germline V gives CDR1 SGHRS, CDR2 YFSETQ. CDR3 bases: TGCGCCAGCTCCGGACTAGCGTACAATGAGCAGTTCTTC. This translates into CASSGLAYNEQFF.

V and J are TRBV9 and TRBJ1-1; D uncertain. Trimming took 3 bases from V and 0 from J, leaving 12 bases between them. Germline V gene lookup returns CDR1 SGDLS and CDR2 YYNGEE. The CDR3 is 15 amino acids. CDR3 nucleotide sequence: TGTGCCAGCAGCGCCCACCAGACATTGAACACTGAAGCTTTCTTT. This gives the protein CASSAHQTLNTEAFF. Supplemented by reference TRBV9 and TRBJ1-1, the full variable domain reads DSGVTQTPKHLITATGQRVTLRCSPRSGDLSVYWYQQSLDQGLQFLIQYYNGEERAKGNILERFSAQQFPDLHSELNLSSLELGDSALYFCASSAHQTLNTEAFFGQGTRLTVV.

This clone was seen only once. The chain links TRBV5-1 to TRBJ1-1, with D possibly TRBD1 on 6 matching bases. The CDR3 runs 14 residues. Trimming cost V 0 bases and J 5 bases, with 11 bases left between them. The germline V gene encodes CDR1 SGHRS and CDR2 YFSETQ. Here the CDR3 reads CASSLDVGGTEAFF. The CDR3 nucleotides are TGCGCCAGCAGCTTGGATGTAGGGGGGACTGAAGCTTTCTTT.

This clone was observed a handful of times. The chain couples TRBV29-1 to TRBJ2-2; 9 bases line up with TRBD1. There are 13 residues in the CDR3. The germline CDR1 and CDR2 sequences are SQVTM and ANQGSEA. V lost 6 bases to trimming and J lost 5 bases; unmatched junction nucleotides: 4. The CDR3 spells CSVTGTGTGELFF. Here the CDR3 DNA reads TGCAGCGTCACCGGGACAGGGACCGGGGAGCTGTTTTTT.

To note about this clone: The identical CDR3 is also encoded by other nucleotide sequences in the sample. The V and J genes are TRBV5-1 and TRBJ2-7; D may be TRBD1 or TRBD2 (5 bases each). Trimming removed 4 bases at V and 3 bases at J, with 5 bases between. This CDR3 has 11 amino acids. Looked up from germline, CDR1 is SGHRS and CDR2 is YFSETQ. CDR3 nucleotides: TGCGCCAGCAGCGGGGGCTACGAGCAGTACTTC. It is translated as CASSGGYEQYF.

This clone occurred once. This chain links TRBV7-3 with TRBJ1-2; TRBD1 might be the D (5 bases). In germline, CDR1 is SGHTA, CDR2 FQGTGA. Trimming took off 1 base at V and 3 bases at J, with 12 bases between the two ends. The CDR3 sequence is 15 residues long. The CDR3 bases are TGTGCCAGCAGCTTAATTTCCGGGACGGACTATGGCTACACCTTC. Translation: CASSLISGTDYGYTF.

The J gene is TRBJ2-1, the V gene TRBV1; the D call TRBD2 from the table was never checked on the DNA. TRBV1 is a known pseudogene. CDR3 length: 19 residues. Written as DNA, the CDR3 is TGCACCAGCAGCCAAGATACGACTAGCGGGAGGGGATGGGGCAATGAGCAGTTCTTC. Encoded protein: CTSSQDTTSGRGWGNEQFF.

V is TRBV28 and J is TRBJ1-5; D is unclear. This CDR3 has 13 residues. CDR1 and CDR2 (germline): MDHEN, SYDVKM. V was shortened by 6 bases and J by 5 bases, with 11 bases between the two germline ends. The CDR3 nucleotides read TGTGCCAGCAGGCGCAAACCCGATCAGCCCCAGCATTTT. It yields the protein CASRRKPDQPQHF.

This chain uses TRBV28 with TRBJ1-1, with no clear D. The length of the CDR3 is 13 residues. Per the germline V gene, CDR1 is MDHEN and CDR2 is SYDVKM. V was cut by 5 bases and J by 3 bases, with 10 bases left in between. The DNA of the CDR3 is TGTGCCAGCAGTCCCCCCCAAGACACTGAAGCTTTCTTT. This codes for CASSPPQDTEAFF.

The V and J genes are TRBV25-1 and TRBJ1-2; 8 bases agree with TRBD1. CDR1 is MGHDK, CDR2 SYGVNS, per germline. The CDR3 length is 14 residues. Germline trimming cut 2 bases from V and 8 bases from J; bases unmatched to any gene: 7. CDR3 sequence: CASSEGRGPDGYTF. The CDR3 coding sequence is TGTGCCAGCAGTGAAGGCAGGGGGCCCGACGGCTACACCTTC.

The chain has TRBV29-1 and TRBJ1-1, with 8 bases lining up with TRBD1. The junction had 2 bases not matched to a gene; V was cut back by 7 bases and J by 1 base. Looked up from germline, CDR1 is SQVTM and CDR2 is ANQGSEA. The CDR3 loop spans 12 amino acids. CDR3 sequence reads: CSGDRTNTEAFF. In nucleotides, the CDR3 is TGCAGCGGGGACAGGACGAACACTGAAGCTTTCTTT. Filled out from reference TRBV29-1 and TRBJ1-1, the complete variable domain reads SAVISQKPSRDICQRGTSLTIQCQVDSQVTMMFWYRQQPGQSLTLIATANQGSEATYESGFVIDKFPISRPNLTFSTLTVSNMSPEDSSIYLCSGDRTNTEAFFGQGTRLTVV.

The rearrangement links TRBV30 to TRBJ1-5; unclear D gene. The CDR3 has 13 amino acids. CDR1 is GTSNPN, CDR2 SVGIG, per germline (reference sequence). V dropped 0 bases and J dropped 1 base, with 4 bases sitting between them. CDR3 region: CAWSVMSNQPQHF. The CDR3 bases are TGTGCCTGGAGTGTAATGAGCAATCAGCCCCAGCATTTT. The full variable domain, in which reference TRBV30 and TRBJ1-5 provide the parts outside the CDR3, is SQTIHQWPATLVQPVGSPLSLECTVEGTSNPNLYWYRQAAGRGLQLLFYSVGIGQISSEVPQNLSASRPQDRQFILSSKKLLLSDSGFYLCAWSVMSNQPQHFGDGTRLSIL.